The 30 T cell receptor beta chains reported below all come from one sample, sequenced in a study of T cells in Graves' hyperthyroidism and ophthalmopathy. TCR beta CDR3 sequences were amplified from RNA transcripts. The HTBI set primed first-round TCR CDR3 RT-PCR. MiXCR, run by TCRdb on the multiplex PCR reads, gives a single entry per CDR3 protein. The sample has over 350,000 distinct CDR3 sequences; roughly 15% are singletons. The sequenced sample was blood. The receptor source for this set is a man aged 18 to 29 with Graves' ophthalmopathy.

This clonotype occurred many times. The chain's CDR3 is CASSAQETQYF. The CDR3 DNA sequence: TGTGCCAGCAGTGCTCAAGAGACCCAGTACTTC. The chain recombines TRBV12-3 or TRBV12-4 with TRBJ2-5; D is uncertain. This CDR3 has 11 residues. Trimming shortened V by 5 bases and J by 2 bases, and 3 bases separated the two germline ends.

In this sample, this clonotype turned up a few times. The CDR3 region has the DNA TGTGCCAGCAGTGAACGAAGCACAGATACGCAGTATTTT. Protein: CASSERSTDTQYF. This rearrangement joins TRBV6-1 to TRBJ2-3; D is unresolved. Per the germline V gene, CDR1 is MNHNS and CDR2 is SASEGT. The V end lost 2 bases, the J end lost 0 bases, and 3 bases lay between the germline ends. The CDR3 has 13 residues.

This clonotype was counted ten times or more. CDR3: CATSDPGQGQSTDTQYF. CDR3 DNA sequence: TGTGCCACCAGTGACCCCGGACAGGGCCAGAGCACAGATACGCAGTATTTT. The genes are TRBV24-1 and TRBJ2-3; TRBD1 matches 8 bases. CDR1 is KGHDR and CDR2 is SFDVKD in the germline V gene. This CDR3 comprises 17 residues. The trim removed 4 bases at V and 0 bases at J, leaving 8 bases unmatched.

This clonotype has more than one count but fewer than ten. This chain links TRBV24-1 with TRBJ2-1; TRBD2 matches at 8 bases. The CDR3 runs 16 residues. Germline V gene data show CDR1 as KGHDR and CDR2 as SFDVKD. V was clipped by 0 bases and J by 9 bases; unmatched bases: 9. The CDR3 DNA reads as TGTGCCACCAGTGATTTGCATCGGGAGGGAACGGGTGAGCAGTTCTTC. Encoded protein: CATSDLHREGTGEQFF.

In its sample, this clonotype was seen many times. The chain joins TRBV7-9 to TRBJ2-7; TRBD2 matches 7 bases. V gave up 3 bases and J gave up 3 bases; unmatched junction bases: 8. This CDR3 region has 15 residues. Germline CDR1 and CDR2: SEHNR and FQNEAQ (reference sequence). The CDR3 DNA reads TGTGCCAGCAGCTTTGGGAGGGGAGGGGTCTACGAGCAGTACTTC. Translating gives CASSFGRGGVYEQYF.

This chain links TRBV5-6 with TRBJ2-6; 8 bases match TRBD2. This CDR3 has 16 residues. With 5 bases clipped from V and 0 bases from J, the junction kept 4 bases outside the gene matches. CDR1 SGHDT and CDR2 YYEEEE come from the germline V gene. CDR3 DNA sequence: TGTGCCAGCAGACTGGGACTAGTCTCTGGGGCCAACGTCCTGACTTTC. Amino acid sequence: CASRLGLVSGANVLTF.

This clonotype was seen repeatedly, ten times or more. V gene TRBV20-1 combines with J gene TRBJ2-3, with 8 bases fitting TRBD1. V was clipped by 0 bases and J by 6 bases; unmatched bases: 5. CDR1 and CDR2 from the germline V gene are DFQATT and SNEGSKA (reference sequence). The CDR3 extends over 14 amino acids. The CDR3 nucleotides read TGCAGTGCTAGAGATCTTACAGGGGGGGATACGCAGTATTTT. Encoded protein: CSARDLTGGDTQYF.

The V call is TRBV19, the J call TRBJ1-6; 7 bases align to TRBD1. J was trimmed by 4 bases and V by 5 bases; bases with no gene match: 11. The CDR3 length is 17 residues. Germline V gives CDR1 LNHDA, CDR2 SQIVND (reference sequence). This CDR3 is CASSARDSTTYNSPLHF. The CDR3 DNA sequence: TGTGCCAGTAGTGCCCGGGACAGCACAACTTATAATTCACCCCTCCACTTT.

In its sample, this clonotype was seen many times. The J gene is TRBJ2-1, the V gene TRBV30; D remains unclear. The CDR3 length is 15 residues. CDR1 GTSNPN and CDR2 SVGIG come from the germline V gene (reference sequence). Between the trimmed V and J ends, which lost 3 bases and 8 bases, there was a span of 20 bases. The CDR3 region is CAWRGPGNFLYEQFF. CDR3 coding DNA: TGTGCCTGGAGAGGGCCAGGCAACTTTTTGTATGAGCAGTTCTTC.

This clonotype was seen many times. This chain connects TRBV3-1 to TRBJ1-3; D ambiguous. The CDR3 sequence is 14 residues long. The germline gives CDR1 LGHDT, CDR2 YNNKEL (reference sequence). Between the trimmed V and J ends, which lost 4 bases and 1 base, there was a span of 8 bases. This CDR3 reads CASSPRGSGNTIYF. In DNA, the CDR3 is TGTGCCAGCAGCCCACGAGGGTCTGGAAACACCATATATTTT.

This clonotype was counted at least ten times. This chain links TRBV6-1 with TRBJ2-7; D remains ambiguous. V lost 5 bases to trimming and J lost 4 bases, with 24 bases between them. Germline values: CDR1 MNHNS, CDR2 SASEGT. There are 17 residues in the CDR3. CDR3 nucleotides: TGTGCCAGCAGTTCCCCAGCGTCAAGGGTTTCTGGGTACGAGCAGTACTTC. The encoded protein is CASSSPASRVSGYEQYF.

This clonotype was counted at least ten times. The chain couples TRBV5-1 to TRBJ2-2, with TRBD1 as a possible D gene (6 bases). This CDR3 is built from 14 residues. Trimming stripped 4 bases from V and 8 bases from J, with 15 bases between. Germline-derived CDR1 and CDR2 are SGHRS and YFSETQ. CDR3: CASSGPGAPGELFF. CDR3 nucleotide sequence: TGCGCCAGCAGCGGACCAGGGGCCCCAGGGGAGCTGTTTTTT.

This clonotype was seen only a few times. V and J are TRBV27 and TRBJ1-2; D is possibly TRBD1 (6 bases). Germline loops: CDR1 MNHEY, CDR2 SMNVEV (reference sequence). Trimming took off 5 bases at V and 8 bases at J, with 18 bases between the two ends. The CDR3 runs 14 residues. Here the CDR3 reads CASSLGGLSHGYTF. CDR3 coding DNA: TGTGCCAGCAGTCTAGGGGGTCTGAGTCACGGCTACACCTTC.

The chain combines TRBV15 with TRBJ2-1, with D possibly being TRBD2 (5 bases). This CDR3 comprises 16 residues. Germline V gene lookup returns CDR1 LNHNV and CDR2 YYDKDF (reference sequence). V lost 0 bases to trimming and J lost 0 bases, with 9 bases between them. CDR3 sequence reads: CATSRDVASSYNEQFF. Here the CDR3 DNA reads TGTGCCACCAGCAGAGATGTAGCGAGCTCCTACAATGAGCAGTTCTTC.

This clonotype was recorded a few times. The CDR3 coding sequence is TGTGCCAGTAGTATCCGGTCAGGATGGAATGAAAAACTGTTTTTT. Its protein is CASSIRSGWNEKLFF. V is TRBV19 and J is TRBJ1-4; D uncertain. Trimming cost V 3 bases and J 5 bases, with 13 bases left between them. The germline V gene encodes CDR1 LNHDA and CDR2 SQIVND (reference sequence). The CDR3 consists of 15 residues.

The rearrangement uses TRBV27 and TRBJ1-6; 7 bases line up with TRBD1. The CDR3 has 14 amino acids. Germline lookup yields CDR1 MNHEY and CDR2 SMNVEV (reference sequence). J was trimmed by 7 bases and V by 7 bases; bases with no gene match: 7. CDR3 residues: CASTAGQTNSPLHF. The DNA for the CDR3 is TGTGCCAGCACTGCGGGACAGACAAATTCACCCCTCCACTTT.

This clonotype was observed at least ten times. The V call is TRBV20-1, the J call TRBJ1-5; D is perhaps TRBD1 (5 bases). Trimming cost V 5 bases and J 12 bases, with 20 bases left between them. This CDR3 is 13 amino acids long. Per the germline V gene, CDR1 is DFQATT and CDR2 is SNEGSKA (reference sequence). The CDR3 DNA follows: TGCAGTGCTGGCGGGGGAACAGGCAAGATCCAGCATTTT. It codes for CSAGGGTGKIQHF.

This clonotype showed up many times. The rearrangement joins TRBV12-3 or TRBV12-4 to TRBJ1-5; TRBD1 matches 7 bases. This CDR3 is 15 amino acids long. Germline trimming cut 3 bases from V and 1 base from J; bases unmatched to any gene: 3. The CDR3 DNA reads TGTGCCAGCAGTTTCAGGGGGATGAGCAATCAGCCCCAGCATTTT. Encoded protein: CASSFRGMSNQPQHF.

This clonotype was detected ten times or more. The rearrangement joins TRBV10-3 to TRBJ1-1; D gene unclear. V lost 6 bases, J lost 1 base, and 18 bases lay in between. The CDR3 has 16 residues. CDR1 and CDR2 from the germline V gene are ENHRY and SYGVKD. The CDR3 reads CAISQLRGGGNTEAFF. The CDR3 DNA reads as TGTGCCATCAGCCAACTTAGAGGCGGAGGGAACACTGAAGCTTTCTTT.

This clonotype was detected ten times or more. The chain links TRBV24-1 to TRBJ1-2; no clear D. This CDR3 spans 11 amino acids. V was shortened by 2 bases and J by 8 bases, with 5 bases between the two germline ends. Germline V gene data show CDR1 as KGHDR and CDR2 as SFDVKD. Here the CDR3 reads CATSDSGGYTF. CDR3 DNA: TGTGCCACCAGTGATTCTGGCGGCTACACCTTC.

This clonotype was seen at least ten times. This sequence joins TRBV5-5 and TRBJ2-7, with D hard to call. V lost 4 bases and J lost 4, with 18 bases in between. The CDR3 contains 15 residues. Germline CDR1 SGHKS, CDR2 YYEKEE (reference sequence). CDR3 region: CASSRTGAPQYEQYF. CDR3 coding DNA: TGTGCCAGCAGCCGTACGGGCGCACCCCAATACGAGCAGTACTTC.

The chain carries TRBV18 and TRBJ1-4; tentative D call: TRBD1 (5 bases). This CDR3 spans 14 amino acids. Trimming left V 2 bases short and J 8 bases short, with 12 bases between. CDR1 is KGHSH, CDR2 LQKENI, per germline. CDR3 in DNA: TGTGCCAGCTCACCAGCAGGGAAAGAGGAAAAACTGTTTTTT. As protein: CASSPAGKEEKLFF. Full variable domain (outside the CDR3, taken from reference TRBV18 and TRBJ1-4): NAGVMQNPRHLVRRRGQEARLRCSPMKGHSHVYWYRQLPEEGLKFMVYLQKENIIDESGMPKERFSAEFPKEGPSILRIQQVVRGDSAAYFCASSPAGKEEKLFFGSGTQLSVL.

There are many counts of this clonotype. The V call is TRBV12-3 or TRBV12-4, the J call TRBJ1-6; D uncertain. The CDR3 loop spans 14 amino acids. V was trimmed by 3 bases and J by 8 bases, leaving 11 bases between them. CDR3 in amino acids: CASSFSDGYSPLHF. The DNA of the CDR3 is TGTGCCAGCAGTTTTTCGGACGGATATTCACCCCTCCACTTT.

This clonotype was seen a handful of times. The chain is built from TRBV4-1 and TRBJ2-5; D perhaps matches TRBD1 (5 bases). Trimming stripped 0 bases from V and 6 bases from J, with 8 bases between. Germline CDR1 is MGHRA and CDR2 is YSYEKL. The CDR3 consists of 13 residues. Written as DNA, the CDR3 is TGCGCCAGCAGCCAAGACAGGGCCCAGACCCAGTACTTC. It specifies CASSQDRAQTQYF.

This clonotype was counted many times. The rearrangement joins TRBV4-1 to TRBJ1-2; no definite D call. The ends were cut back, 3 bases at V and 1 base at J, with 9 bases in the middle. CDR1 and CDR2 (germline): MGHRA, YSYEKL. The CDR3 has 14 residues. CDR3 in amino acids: CASSQQTLNYGYTF. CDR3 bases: TGCGCCAGCAGCCAGCAGACACTTAACTATGGCTACACCTTC.

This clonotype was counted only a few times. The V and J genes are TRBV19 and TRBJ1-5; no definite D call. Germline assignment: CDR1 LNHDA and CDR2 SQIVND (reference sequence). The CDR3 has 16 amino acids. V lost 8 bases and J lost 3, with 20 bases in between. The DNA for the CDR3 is TGTGCCAGTCGGCACATTGGTCGAGGTAACAATCAGCCCCAGCATTTT. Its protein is CASRHIGRGNNQPQHF.

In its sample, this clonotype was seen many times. For the CDR3, the DNA is TGCGCCAGCGCCCCCCAGGGAAGCTATGGCTACACCTTC. Its translation is CASAPQGSYGYTF. V gene TRBV5-1 combines with J gene TRBJ1-2, with D maybe TRBD1 (5 bases). The ends were cut back, 7 bases at V and 4 bases at J, with 14 bases in the middle. The CDR3 is 13 amino acids. Germline V gene sequence: CDR1 SGHRS, CDR2 YFSETQ.

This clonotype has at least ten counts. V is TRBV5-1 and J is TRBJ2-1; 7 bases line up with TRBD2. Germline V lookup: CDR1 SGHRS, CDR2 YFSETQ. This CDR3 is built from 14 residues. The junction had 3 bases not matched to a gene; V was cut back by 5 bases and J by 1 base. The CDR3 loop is CASRGDYSYNEQFF. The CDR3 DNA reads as TGCGCCAGCAGGGGGGACTATTCCTACAATGAGCAGTTCTTC.

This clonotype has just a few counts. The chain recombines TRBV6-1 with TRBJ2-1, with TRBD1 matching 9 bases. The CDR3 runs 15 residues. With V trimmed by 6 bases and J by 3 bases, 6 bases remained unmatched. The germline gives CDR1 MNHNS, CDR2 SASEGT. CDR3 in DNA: TGTGCCAGCAGGGACCGGGACAGGGACTACAATGAGCAGTTCTTC. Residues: CASRDRDRDYNEQFF.

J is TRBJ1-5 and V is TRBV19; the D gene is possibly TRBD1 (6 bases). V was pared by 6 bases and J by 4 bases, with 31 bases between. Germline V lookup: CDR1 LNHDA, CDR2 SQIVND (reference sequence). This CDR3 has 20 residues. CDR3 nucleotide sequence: TGTGCCAGTAGCCCCTCGTGGGCAGGGGCTGCGAGTTACCTTAATCAGCCCCAGCATTTT. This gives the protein CASSPSWAGAASYLNQPQHF.